This T cell receptor beta chain emerged from a study of T cells expressing NK-cell markers. TCRdb reprocessed the 5' RACE reads and reports one entry per CDR3 protein, with no DNA. This repertoire comprises a few hundred thousand distinct CDR3 sequences; its ten largest clones make up roughly 5.2%. The CDR3 runs to 14 residues. The germline V gene encodes CDR1 MNHNS and CDR2 SASEGT. The sample taken for sequencing was blood T cells: a sorted CD56 or NKG2C T cell subset, CD4+ or CD8+ T cells, or bulk PBMC T cells (not recorded which). V usage is TRBV6-1 and J usage is TRBJ1-2; TCRdb proposes TRBD1, but this gene call is untestable without DNA. This sequence originates from a man between 18 and 69 years old in good health. The chain's CDR3 is CASSQSGGAKGYTF.